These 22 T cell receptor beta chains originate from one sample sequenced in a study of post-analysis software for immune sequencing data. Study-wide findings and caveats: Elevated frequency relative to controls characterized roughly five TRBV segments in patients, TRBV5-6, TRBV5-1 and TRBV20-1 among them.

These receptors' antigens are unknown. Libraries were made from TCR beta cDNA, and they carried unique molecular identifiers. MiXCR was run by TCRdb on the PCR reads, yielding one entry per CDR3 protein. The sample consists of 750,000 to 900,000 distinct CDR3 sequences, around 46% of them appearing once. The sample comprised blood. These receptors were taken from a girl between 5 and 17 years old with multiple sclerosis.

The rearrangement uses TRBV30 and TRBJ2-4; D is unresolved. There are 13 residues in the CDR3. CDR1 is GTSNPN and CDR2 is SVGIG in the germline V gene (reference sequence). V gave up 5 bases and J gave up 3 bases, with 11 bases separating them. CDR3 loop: CAWGLGGKNIQYF. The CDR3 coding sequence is TGTGCCTGGGGATTGGGTGGCAAAAACATTCAGTACTTC.

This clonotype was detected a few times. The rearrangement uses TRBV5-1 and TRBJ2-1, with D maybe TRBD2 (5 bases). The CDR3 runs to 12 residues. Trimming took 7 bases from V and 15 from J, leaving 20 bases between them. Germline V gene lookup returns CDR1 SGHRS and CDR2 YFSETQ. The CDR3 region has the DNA TGCGCCAGCTTTGGCAGTAGCGCCGCCCCGTTCTTC. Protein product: CASFGSSAAPFF.

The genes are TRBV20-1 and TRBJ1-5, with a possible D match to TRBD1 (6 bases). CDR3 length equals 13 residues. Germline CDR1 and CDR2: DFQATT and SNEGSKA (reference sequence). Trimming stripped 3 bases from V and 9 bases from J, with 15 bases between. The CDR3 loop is CSARPAGGRPQHF. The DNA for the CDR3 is TGCAGTGCTAGGCCGGCTGGGGGGCGGCCCCAGCATTTT.

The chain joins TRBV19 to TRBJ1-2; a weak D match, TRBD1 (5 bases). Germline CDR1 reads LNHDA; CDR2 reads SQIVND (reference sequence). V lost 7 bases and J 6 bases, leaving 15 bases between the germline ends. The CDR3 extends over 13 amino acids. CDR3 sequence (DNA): TGTGCCAGTACCGACGCGGGAGGGGATGGCTACACCTTC. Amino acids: CASTDAGGDGYTF.

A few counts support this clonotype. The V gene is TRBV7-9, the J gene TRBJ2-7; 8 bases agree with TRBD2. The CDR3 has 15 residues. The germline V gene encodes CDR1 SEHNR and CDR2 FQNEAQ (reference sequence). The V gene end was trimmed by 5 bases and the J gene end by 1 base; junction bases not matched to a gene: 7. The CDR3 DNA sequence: TGTGCCAGCAGCCGGTCCGGGACTAGGTCCTACGAGCAGTACTTC. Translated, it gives CASSRSGTRSYEQYF.

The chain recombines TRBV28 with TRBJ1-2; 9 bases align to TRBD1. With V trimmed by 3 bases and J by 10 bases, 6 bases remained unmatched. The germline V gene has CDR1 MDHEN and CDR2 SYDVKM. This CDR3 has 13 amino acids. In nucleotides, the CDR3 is TGTGCCAGCAGTTTCGACAGGGGGTCATCCTACACCTTC. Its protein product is CASSFDRGSSYTF.

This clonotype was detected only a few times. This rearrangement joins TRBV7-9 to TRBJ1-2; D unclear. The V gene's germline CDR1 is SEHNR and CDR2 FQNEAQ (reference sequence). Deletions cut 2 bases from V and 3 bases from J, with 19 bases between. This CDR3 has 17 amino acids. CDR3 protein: CASSLILGTSMYYGYTF. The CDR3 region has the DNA TGTGCCAGCAGCTTAATATTGGGCACCTCTATGTACTATGGCTACACCTTC.

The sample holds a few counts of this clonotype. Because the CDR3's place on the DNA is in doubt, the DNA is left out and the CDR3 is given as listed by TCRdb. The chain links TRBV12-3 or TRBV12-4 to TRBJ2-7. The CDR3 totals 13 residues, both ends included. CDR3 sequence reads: CASSSSIFYEQYF.

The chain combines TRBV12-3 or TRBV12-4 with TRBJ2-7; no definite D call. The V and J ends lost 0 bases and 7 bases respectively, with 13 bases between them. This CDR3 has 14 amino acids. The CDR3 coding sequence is TGTGCCAGCAGTTTAGCGCTCTCGGTGGGGGAGCAGTACTTC. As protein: CASSLALSVGEQYF.

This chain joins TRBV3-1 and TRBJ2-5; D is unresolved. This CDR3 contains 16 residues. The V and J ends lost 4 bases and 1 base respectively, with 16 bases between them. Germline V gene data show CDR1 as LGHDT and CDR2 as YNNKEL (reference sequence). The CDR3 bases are TGTGCCAGCAGCCCTCCGCAAGCTCGAGGCCAAGAGACCCAGTACTTC. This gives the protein CASSPPQARGQETQYF.

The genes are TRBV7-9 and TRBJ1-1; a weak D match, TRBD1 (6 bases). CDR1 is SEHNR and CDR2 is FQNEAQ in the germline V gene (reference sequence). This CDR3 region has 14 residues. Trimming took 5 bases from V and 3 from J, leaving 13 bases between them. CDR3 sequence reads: CASSLSQGHTEAFF. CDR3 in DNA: TGTGCCAGCAGCCTTTCACAGGGTCACACTGAAGCTTTCTTT.

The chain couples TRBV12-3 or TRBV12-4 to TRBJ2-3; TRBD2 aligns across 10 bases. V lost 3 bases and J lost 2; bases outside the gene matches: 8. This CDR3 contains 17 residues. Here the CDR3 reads CASSFSVLAGSTDTQYF. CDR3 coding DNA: TGTGCCAGCAGTTTTAGTGTACTAGCGGGATCCACAGATACGCAGTATTTT.

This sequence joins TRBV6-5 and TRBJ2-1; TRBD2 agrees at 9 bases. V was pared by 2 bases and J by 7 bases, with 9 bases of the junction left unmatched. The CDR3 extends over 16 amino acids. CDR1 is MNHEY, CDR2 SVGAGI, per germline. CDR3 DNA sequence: TGTGCCAGCAGTTACGAGATAGCGGGAGTAGGGAATGAGCAGTTCTTC. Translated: CASSYEIAGVGNEQFF.

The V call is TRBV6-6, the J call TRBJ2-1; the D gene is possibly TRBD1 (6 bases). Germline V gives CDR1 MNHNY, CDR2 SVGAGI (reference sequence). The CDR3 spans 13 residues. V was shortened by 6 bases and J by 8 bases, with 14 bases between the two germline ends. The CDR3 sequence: CASRRQDAHEQFF. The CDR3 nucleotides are TGTGCCAGCAGACGACAGGACGCCCATGAGCAGTTCTTC.

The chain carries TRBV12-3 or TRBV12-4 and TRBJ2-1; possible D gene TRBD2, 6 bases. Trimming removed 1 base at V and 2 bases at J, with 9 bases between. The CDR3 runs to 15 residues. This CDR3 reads CASSLGGETYNEQFF. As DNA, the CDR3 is TGTGCCAGCAGTTTAGGGGGGGAAACCTACAATGAGCAGTTCTTC.

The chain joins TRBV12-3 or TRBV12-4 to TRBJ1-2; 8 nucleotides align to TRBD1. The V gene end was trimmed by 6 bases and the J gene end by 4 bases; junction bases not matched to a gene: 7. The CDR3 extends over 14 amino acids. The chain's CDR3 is CASRTGGGFYGYTF. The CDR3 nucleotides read TGTGCCAGCAGAACAGGGGGTGGGTTCTATGGCTACACCTTC.

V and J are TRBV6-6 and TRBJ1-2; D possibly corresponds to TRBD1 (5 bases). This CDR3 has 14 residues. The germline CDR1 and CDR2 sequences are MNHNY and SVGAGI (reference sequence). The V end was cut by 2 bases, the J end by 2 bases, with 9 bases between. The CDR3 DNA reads TGTGCCAGCAGTTACAACCGACAGAACTATGGCTACACCTTC. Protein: CASSYNRQNYGYTF.

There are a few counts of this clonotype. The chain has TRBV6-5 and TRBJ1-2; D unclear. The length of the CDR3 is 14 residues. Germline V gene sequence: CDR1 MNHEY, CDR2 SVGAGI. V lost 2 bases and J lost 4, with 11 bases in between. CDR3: CASSYRDALYGYTF. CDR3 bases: TGTGCCAGCAGTTACCGTGACGCCCTCTATGGCTACACCTTC.

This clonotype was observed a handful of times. In DNA, the CDR3 is TGCGCCAAAACGACAGGGGGCCCCTATGACATTCAGTACTTC. Amino acid sequence: CAKTTGGPYDIQYF. V and J are TRBV5-1 and TRBJ2-4, with TRBD1 matching over 10 bases. Trimming at V came to 9 bases and at J to 8 bases, leaving 11 bases not matched to a gene. The length of the CDR3 is 14 residues. Germline V gene data show CDR1 as SGHRS and CDR2 as YFSETQ.

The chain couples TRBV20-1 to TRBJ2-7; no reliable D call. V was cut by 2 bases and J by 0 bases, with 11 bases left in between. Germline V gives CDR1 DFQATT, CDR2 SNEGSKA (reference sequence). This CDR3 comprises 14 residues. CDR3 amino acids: CSARSTASSYEQYF. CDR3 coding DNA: TGCAGTGCTAGAAGTACAGCAAGCTCCTACGAGCAGTACTTC.

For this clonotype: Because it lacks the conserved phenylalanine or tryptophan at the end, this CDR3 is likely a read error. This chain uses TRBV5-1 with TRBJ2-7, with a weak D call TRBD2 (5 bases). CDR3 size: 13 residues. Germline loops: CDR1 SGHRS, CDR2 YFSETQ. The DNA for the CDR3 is TGCGCCAGCAGCTCCGGACTCTCCAACGAGCAGTACTTA. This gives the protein CASSSGLSNEQYL.

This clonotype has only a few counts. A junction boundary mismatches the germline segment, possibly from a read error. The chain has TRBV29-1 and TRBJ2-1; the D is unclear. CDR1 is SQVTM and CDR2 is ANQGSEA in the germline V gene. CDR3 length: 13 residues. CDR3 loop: CSVETMTYSEQFF. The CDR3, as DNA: TGCAGCGTTGAAACCATGACCTACAGTGAGCAGTTCTTC.